Each of the 2 T cell receptor beta chains below was sequenced from the same sample in a study of control samples from healthy donors and cancer patients. The protocol was immunoSEQ multiplex PCR, while the TCRdb copy is restricted to in-frame clones and leaves out a portion. The sample has under 200,000 clones; 91% are singletons. Sequencing input: blood. These receptors were obtained from a woman aged 25 to 39 in good health.

Note on this clone: This sample includes further DNA sequences coding for the same CDR3. The chain combines TRBV11-3 with TRBJ1-1; 7 bases line up with TRBD1. After removal of 1 base from V and 5 bases from J, the junction contained 1 base not matched to a gene. The CDR3 is made up of 13 amino acids. The germline V gene has CDR1 SGHNT and CDR2 YENEEA. The CDR3 loop is CASSLGRGTEAFF. The CDR3 bases are TGTGCCAGCAGCTTAGGCAGGGGGACTGAAGCTTTCTTT.

V and J are TRBV5-3 and TRBJ2-7; tentatively, D is TRBD2 (5 bases). TRBV5-3 is placed among ORFs of uncertain function. V lost 2 bases, J lost 2 bases, and 5 bases lay in between. The CDR3 is made up of 12 amino acids. The CDR3 sequence: CARSLLAYEQYF. CDR3 sequence (DNA): TGTGCCAGAAGCTTACTAGCCTACGAGCAGTACTTC.